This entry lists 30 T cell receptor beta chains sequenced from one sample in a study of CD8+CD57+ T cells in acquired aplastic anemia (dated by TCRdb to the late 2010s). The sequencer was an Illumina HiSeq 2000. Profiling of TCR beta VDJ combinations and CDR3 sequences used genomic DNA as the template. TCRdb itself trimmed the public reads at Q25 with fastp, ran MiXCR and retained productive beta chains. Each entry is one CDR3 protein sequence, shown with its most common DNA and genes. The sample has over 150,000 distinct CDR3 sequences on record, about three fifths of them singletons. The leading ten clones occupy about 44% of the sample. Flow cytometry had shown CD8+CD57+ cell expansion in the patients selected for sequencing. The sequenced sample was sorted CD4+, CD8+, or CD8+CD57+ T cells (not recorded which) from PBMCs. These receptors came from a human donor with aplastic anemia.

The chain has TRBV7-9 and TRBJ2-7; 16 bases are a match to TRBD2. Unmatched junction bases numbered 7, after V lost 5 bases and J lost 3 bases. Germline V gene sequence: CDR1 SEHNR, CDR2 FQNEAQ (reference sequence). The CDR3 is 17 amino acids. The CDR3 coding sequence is TGTGCCAGCAGCCCCCGGGGACTAGCGGGGGGGCACTACGAGCAGTACTTC. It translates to CASSPRGLAGGHYEQYF.

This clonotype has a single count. The CDR3 nucleotides read TGTGCCAGCAGCCGCGGGAACACAGATACGCAGTATTTT. Amino acid sequence: CASSRGNTDTQYF. The chain joins TRBV7-3 to TRBJ2-3; D is perhaps TRBD2 (6 bases). Per the germline V gene, CDR1 is SGHTA and CDR2 is FQGTGA. Trimming cost V 5 bases and J 2 bases, with 8 bases left between them. CDR3 size: 13 residues.

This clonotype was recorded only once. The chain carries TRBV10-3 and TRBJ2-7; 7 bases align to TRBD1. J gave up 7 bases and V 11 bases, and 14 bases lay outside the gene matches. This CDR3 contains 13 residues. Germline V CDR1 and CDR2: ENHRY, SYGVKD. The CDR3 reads CASKTGPTGEQYF. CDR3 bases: TGTGCCTCAAAGACAGGGCCGACTGGGGAGCAGTACTTC.

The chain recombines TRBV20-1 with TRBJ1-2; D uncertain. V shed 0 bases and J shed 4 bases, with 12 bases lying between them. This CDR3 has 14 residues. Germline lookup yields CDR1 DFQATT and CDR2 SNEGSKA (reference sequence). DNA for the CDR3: TGCAGTGCTAGAGATCATGACCGGTCCTATGGCTACACCTTC. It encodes CSARDHDRSYGYTF.

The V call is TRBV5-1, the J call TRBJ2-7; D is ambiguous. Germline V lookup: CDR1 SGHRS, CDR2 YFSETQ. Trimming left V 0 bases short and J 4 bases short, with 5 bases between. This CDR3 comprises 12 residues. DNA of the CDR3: TGCGCCAGCAGCTTGGACCATTACGAGCAGTACTTC. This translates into CASSLDHYEQYF.

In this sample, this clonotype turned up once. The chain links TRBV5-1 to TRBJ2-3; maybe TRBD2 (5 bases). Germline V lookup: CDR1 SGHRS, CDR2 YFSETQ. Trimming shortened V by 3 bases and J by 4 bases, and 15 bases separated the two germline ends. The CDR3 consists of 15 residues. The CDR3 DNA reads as TGCGCCAGCAGCTCCGGGATGGCGGTCCCAGATACGCAGTATTTT. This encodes CASSSGMAVPDTQYF. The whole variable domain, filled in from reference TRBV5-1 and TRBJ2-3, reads KAGVTQTPRYLIKTRGQQVTLSCSPISGHRSVSWYQQTPGQGLQFLFEYFSETQRNKGNFPGRFSGRQFSNSRSEMNVSTLELGDSALYLCASSSGMAVPDTQYFGPGTRLTVL.

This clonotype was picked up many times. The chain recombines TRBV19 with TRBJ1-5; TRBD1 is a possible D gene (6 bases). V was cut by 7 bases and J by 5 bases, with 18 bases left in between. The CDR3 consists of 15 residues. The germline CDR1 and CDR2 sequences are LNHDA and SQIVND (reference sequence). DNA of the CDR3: TGTGCCAGTAAGGAACAGGGAGGTTTTTATCAGCCCCAGCATTTT. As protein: CASKEQGGFYQPQHF. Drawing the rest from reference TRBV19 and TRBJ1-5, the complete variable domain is DGGITQSPKYLFRKEGQNVTLSCEQNLNHDAMYWYRQDPGQGLRLIYYSQIVNDFQKGDIAEGYSVSREKKESFPLTVTSAQKNPTAFYLCASKEQGGFYQPQHFGDGTRLSIL.

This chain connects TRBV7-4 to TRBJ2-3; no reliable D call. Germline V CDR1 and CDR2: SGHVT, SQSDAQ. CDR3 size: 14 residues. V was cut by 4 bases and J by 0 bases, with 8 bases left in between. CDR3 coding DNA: TGTGCCAGCAGCTCCTCGGTGAGCACAGATACGCAGTATTTT. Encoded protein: CASSSSVSTDTQYF.

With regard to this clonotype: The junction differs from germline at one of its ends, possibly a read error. The CDR3: CACSPAGEQYF. The DNA for the CDR3 is TGTGCCTGCAGTCCCGCGGGGGAGCAGTACTTC. The gene calls are TRBV12-3 or TRBV12-4 and TRBJ2-7, with D possibly being TRBD2 (6 bases). The CDR3 is 11 residues long.

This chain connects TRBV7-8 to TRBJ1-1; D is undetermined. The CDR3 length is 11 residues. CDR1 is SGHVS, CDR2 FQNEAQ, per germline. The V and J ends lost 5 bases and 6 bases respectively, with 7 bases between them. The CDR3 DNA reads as TGTGCCAGCAGCCTCATGGCTGAAGCTTTCTTT. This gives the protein CASSLMAEAFF.

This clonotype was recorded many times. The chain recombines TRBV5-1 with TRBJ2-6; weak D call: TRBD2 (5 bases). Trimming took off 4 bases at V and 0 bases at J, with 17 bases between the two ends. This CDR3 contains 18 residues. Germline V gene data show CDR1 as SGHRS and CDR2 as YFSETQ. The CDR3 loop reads CASSQGSGLSSGANVLTF. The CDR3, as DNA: TGCGCCAGCAGCCAAGGAAGCGGCCTGAGCTCTGGGGCCAACGTCCTGACTTTC. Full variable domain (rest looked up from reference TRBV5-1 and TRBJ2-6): KAGVTQTPRYLIKTRGQQVTLSCSPISGHRSVSWYQQTPGQGLQFLFEYFSETQRNKGNFPGRFSGRQFSNSRSEMNVSTLELGDSALYLCASSQGSGLSSGANVLTFGAGSRLTVL.

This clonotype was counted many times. CDR3 in DNA: TGTGCCAGCAGTTTTTGGGGGGGGAGCACAGATACGCAGTATTTT. Translated, it gives CASSFWGGSTDTQYF. This chain uses TRBV12-3 or TRBV12-4 with TRBJ2-3; 7 bases fit TRBD2. After removal of 3 bases from V and 0 bases from J, the junction contained 3 bases not matched to a gene. The CDR3 has 15 amino acids.

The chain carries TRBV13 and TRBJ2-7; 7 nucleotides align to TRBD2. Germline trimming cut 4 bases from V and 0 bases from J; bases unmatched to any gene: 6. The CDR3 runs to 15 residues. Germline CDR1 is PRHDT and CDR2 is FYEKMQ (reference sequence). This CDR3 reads CASSSLAVSSYEQYF. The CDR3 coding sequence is TGTGCCAGCAGCTCCCTAGCGGTAAGCTCCTACGAGCAGTACTTC.

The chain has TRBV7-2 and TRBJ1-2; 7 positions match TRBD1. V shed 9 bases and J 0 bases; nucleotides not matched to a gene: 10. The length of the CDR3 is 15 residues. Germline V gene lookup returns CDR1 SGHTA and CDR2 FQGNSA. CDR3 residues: CASFHHRGPNYGYTF. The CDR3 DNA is TGTGCCAGTTTCCACCACAGGGGACCTAACTATGGCTACACCTTC.

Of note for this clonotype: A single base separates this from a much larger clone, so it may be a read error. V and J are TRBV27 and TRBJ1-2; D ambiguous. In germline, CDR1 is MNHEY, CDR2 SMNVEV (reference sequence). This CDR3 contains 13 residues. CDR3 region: CAGSLSRVDGYTF. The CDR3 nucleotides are TGTGCCGGCAGTTTATCGAGGGTTGATGGCTACACCTTC.

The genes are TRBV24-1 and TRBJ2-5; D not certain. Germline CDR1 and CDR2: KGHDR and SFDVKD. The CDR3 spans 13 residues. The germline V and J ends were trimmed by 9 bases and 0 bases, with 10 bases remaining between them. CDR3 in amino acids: CATGVRNQETQYF. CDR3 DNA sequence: TGTGCCACCGGGGTACGGAACCAAGAGACCCAGTACTTC.

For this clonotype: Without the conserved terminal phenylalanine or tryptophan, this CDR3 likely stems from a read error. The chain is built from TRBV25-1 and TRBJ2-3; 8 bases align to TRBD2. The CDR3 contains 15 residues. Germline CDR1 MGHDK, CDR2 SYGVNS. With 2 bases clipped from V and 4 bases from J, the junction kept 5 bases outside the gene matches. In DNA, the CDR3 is TGTGCCAGCAGTGAAACGGGAGGGTGGGCAGATACGCAGTATTCT. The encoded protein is CASSETGGWADTQYS.

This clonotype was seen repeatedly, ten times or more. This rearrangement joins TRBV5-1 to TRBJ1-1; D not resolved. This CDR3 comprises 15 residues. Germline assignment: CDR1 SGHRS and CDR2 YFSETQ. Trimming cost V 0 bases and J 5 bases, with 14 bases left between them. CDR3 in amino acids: CASSLAASGWTEAFF. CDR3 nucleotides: TGCGCCAGCAGCTTGGCCGCGTCAGGATGGACTGAAGCTTTCTTT.

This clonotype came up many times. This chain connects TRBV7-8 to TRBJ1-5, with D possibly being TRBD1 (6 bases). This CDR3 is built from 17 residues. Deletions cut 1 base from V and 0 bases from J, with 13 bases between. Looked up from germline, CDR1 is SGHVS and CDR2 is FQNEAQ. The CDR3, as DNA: TGTGCCAGCAGCTTAGACCGGACAGCTTATAGCAATCAGCCCCAGCATTTT. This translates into CASSLDRTAYSNQPQHF.

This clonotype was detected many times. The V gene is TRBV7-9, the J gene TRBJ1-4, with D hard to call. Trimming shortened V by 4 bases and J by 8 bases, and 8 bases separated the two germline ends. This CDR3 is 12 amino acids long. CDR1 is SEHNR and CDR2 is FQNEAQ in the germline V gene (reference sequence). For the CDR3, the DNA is TGTGCCAGCAGCTCATCACTCGAAAAACTGTTTTTT. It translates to CASSSSLEKLFF.

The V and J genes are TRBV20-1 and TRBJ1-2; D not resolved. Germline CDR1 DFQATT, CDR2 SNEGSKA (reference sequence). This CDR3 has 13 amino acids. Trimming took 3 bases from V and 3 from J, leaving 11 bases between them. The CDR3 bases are TGCAGTGCTAGTAAGGTAGACCACTATGGCTACACCTTC. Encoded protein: CSASKVDHYGYTF.

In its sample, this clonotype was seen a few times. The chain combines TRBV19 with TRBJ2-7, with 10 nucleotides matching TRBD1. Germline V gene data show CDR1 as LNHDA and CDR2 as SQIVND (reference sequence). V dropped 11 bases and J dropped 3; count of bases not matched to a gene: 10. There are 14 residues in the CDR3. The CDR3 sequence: CARRGQGIFYEQYF. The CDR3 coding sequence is TGTGCCCGACGGGGACAGGGGATTTTCTACGAGCAGTACTTC.

In nucleotides, the CDR3 is TGTGCCAGCAGCTTAGCGGGGGGTGTGAATGAGCAGTATTTT. This sequence encodes CASSLAGGVNEQYF. The rearrangement links TRBV7-6 to TRBJ2-3; D is possibly TRBD2 (6 bases). This CDR3 is built from 14 residues. V was shortened by 0 bases and J by 11 bases, with 15 bases between the two germline ends. Germline CDR1 SGHVS, CDR2 FNYEAQ. The full variable domain, completed using reference TRBV7-6 and TRBJ2-3, is GAGVSQSPRYKVTKRGQDVALRCDPISGHVSLYWYRQALGQGPEFLTYFNYEAQQDKSGLPNDRFSAERPEGSISTLTIQRTEQRDSAMYRCASSLAGGVNEQYFGPGTRLTVL.

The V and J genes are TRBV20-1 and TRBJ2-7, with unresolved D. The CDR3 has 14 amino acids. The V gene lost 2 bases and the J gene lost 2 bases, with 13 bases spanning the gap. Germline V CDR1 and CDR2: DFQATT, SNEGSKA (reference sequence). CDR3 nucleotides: TGCAGTGCTAGAAGTTGGGCGATGACCTACGAGCAGTACTTC. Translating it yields CSARSWAMTYEQYF.

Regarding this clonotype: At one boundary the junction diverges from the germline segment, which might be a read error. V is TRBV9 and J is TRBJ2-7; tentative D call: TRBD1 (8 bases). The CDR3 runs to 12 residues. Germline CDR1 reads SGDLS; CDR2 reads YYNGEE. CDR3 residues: CASSGTGGEQHF. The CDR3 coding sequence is TGTGCCAGCAGCGGAACAGGGGGGGAGCAGCACTTC.

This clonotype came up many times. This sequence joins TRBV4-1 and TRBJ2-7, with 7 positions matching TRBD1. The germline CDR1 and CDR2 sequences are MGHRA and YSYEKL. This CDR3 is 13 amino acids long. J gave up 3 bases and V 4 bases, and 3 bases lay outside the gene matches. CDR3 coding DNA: TGCGCCAGCAGCCCCCGGGACAGCTACGAGCAGTACTTC. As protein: CASSPRDSYEQYF.

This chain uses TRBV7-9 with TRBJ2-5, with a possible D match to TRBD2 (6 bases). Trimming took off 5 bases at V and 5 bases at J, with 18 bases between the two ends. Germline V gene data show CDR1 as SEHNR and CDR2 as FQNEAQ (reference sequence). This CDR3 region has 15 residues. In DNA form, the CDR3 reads TGTGCCAGCAGCCTGGGGCAGGGCCGGGGGGAGACCCAGTACTTC. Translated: CASSLGQGRGETQYF. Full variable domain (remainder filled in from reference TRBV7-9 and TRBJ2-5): DTGVSQNPRHKITKRGQNVTFRCDPISEHNRLYWYRQTLGQGPEFLTYFQNEAQLEKSRLLSDRFSAERPKGSFSTLEIQRTEQGDSAMYLCASSLGQGRGETQYFGPGTRLLVL.

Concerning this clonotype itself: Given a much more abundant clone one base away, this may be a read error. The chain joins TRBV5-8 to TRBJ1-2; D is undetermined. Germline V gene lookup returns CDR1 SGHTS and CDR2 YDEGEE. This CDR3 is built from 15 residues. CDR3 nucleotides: TGTGCCAGCAGCCCCGGGTCCCACCGTAACCATGGCTACACCTTC. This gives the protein CASSPGSHRNHGYTF. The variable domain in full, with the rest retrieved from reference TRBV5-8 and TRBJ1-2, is EAGVTQSPTHLIKTRGQQATLRCSPISGHTSVYWYQQALGLGLQFLLWYDEGEERNRGNFPPRFSGRQFPNYSSELNVNALELEDSALYLCASSPGSHRNHGYTFGSGTRLTVV.

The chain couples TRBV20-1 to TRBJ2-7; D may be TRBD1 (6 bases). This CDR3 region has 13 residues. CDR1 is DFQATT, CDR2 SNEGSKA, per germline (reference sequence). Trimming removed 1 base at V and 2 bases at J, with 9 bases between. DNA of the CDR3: TGCAGTGCTAGAGGGGACAAACCCTACGAGCAGTACTTC. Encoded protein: CSARGDKPYEQYF.

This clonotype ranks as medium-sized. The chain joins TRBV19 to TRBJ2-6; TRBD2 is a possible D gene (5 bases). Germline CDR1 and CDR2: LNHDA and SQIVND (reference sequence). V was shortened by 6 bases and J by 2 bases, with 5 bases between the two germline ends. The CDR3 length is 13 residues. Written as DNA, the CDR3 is TGTGCCAGTAGGGAGGCTGGGGCCAACGTCCTGACTTTC. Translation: CASREAGANVLTF.